The 2 T cell receptor beta chains reported below all come from one sample, sequenced in a study of blood T cell repertoires in COVID-19. Data came from immunoSEQ multiplex PCR; TCRdb stores just in-frame clones and leaves some out. The sample includes 150,000 to 200,000 clones, 65% to 90% seen only once; the top ten take 1.5% to 1.7%. Sequences were obtained from peripheral blood. The receptors stem from a human donor in a cohort sampled during active COVID-19.

This clone has more than one count but fewer than ten. Sequence at one end of the junction differs from germline and may be a read error. CDR3: CASSPFQEGSVF. Here the CDR3 DNA reads TGTGCCAGCAGCCCTTTCCAGGAAGGATCAGTTTTT. This chain uses TRBV7-9 with TRBJ2-2; D gene uncertain. Per the germline V gene, CDR1 is SEHNR and CDR2 is FQNEAQ (reference sequence). This CDR3 is 12 amino acids long.

The chain is built from TRBV15 and TRBJ2-7, with D unclear. This CDR3 contains 13 residues. Germline CDR1 LNHNV, CDR2 YYDKDF (reference sequence). Trimming shortened V by 1 base and J by 3 bases, and 7 bases separated the two germline ends. The CDR3 DNA reads as TGTGCCACCAGCAGAGTGTCGGGCTACGAGCAGTACTTC. Translation: CATSRVSGYEQYF.